The 30 T cell receptor beta chains presented below share a single source sample, sequenced in a study of blood T cell repertoires in COVID-19. TCRdb's copy holds only in-frame clones and misses some; the assay was immunoSEQ multiplex PCR. The data contain about 400,000 clones, approximately 87% of them singletons. Sequences were obtained from PBMCs or T cells enriched from blood (not recorded which). Receptor source: a woman aged 25-40 years with acute COVID-19.

This chain connects TRBV7-8 to TRBJ2-7, with a tentative D call TRBD1 (6 bases). CDR1 and CDR2 from the germline V gene are SGHVS and FQNEAQ. Trimming pared 0 bases from V and 4 bases from J, leaving 10 bases between. CDR3 size: 14 residues. CDR3 residues: CASSLARGGYEQYF. CDR3 DNA: TGTGCCAGCAGCTTAGCCAGGGGTGGTTACGAGCAGTACTTC.

V gene TRBV7-9 combines with J gene TRBJ2-7; no clear D gene. Trimming removed 8 bases from V and 3 bases from J, with 23 bases in between. The length of the CDR3 is 16 residues. CDR1 is SEHNR and CDR2 is FQNEAQ in the germline V gene (reference sequence). CDR3 in DNA: TGTGCCAGCCGCCCATGGGCGCCCTTGCTACTCTACGAGCAGTACTTC. This encodes CASRPWAPLLLYEQYF.

The chain recombines TRBV6-4 with TRBJ2-1, with 11 bases matching TRBD2. CDR3 length: 16 residues. Germline V gene sequence: CDR1 MRHNA, CDR2 SNTAGT. With 4 bases clipped from V and 7 bases from J, the junction kept 9 bases outside the gene matches. CDR3 coding DNA: TGTGCCAGCAGTGGGAGAGCTAGCGGGGGGAGGAATGAGCAGTTCTTC. Encoded protein: CASSGRASGGRNEQFF.

The V gene is TRBV18, the J gene TRBJ1-3; 10 bases agree with TRBD1. CDR1 KGHSH and CDR2 LQKENI come from the germline V gene. This CDR3 is built from 17 residues. The V segment lost 4 bases and the J segment 3 bases; nucleotides outside the gene matches: 9. CDR3: CASSRLGTGDFGNTIYF. The CDR3 DNA follows: TGTGCCAGCTCACGACTCGGGACAGGGGATTTTGGAAACACCATATATTTT.

The genes are TRBV9 and TRBJ1-4; D possibly corresponds to TRBD1 (6 bases). V was clipped by 3 bases and J by 5 bases, with 14 bases between them. The CDR3 is 15 amino acids. Germline lookup yields CDR1 SGDLS and CDR2 YYNGEE. CDR3: CASSAIQGDNEKLFF. CDR3 DNA sequence: TGTGCCAGCAGCGCCATACAGGGTGACAATGAAAAACTGTTTTTT.

The chain combines TRBV27 with TRBJ1-1; D gene uncertain. V lost 2 bases and J 5 bases, leaving 9 bases between the germline ends. CDR1 and CDR2 from the germline V gene are MNHEY and SMNVEV (reference sequence). The CDR3 is made up of 13 amino acids. DNA of the CDR3: TGTGCCAGCAGTTTAGGCAGATCGACTGAAGCTTTCTTT. Translated: CASSLGRSTEAFF.

J is TRBJ2-2 and V is TRBV5-1; 11 bases are a match to TRBD1. CDR3 length: 17 residues. Germline CDR1 and CDR2: SGHRS and YFSETQ. With 6 bases clipped from V and 1 base from J, the junction kept 8 bases outside the gene matches. In DNA, the CDR3 is TGCGCCAGCATGGACAGGGGGCGAACTATGAACACCGGGGAGCTGTTTTTT. Protein sequence: CASMDRGRTMNTGELFF.

The rearrangement joins TRBV5-1 to TRBJ2-2; 7 positions agree with TRBD2. This CDR3 is 17 amino acids long. V lost 7 bases to trimming and J lost 3 bases; unmatched junction nucleotides: 15. Germline lookup yields CDR1 SGHRS and CDR2 YFSETQ. CDR3 DNA sequence: TGCGCCAGCTCCCGGGGAGGGGAGATGGGGTACACCGGGGAGCTGTTTTTT. Translation gives CASSRGGEMGYTGELFF. The full variable domain, in which reference TRBV5-1 and TRBJ2-2 provide the parts outside the CDR3, is KAGVTQTPRYLIKTRGQQVTLSCSPISGHRSVSWYQQTPGQGLQFLFEYFSETQRNKGNFPGRFSGRQFSNSRSEMNVSTLELGDSALYLCASSRGGEMGYTGELFFGEGSRLTVL.

V and J are TRBV7-3 and TRBJ1-5; 10 bases map to TRBD1. This CDR3 has 16 amino acids. Losses at the gene ends were 5 bases for V and 2 bases for J; bases not matched to a gene: 6. The germline V gene has CDR1 SGHTA and CDR2 FQGTGA. The CDR3 DNA is TGTGCCAGCAGCGCGACCGGGACAGGGGGCAATCAGCCCCAGCATTTT. Protein product: CASSATGTGGNQPQHF.

The genes are TRBV6-2 or TRBV6-3 and TRBJ2-5; 7 bases map to TRBD2. V was clipped by 2 bases and J by 4 bases; unmatched bases: 19. Per the germline V gene, CDR1 is MNHEY and CDR2 is SVGEGT. CDR3 length equals 19 residues. In nucleotides, the CDR3 is TGTGCCAGCAGTTACCGCCGACTAGCCGTGGAGGTAGACGGAGAGACCCAGTACTTC. It is translated as CASSYRRLAVEVDGETQYF.

The V call is TRBV11-3, the J call TRBJ2-1, with TRBD1 as a possible D gene (6 bases). The germline V gene has CDR1 SGHNT and CDR2 YENEEA. This CDR3 is built from 15 residues. V was clipped by 1 base and J by 5 bases, with 12 bases between them. DNA for the CDR3: TGTGCCAGCAGCTTAGGAGGGACAACCAACAATGAGCAGTTCTTC. This codes for CASSLGGTTNNEQFF.

V and J are TRBV28 and TRBJ1-5; D call uncertain. The germline gives CDR1 MDHEN, CDR2 SYDVKM. V was pared by 7 bases and J by 2 bases, with 15 bases between. This CDR3 has 15 residues. The CDR3 region is CASTPQELGNQPQHF. CDR3 DNA: TGTGCCAGCACCCCCCAAGAGTTAGGCAATCAGCCCCAGCATTTT.

The rearrangement links TRBV7-2 to TRBJ1-1; a possible D gene is TRBD1 (6 bases). Germline V gene data show CDR1 as SGHTA and CDR2 as FQGNSA. V lost 7 bases, J lost 0 bases, and 15 bases lay in between. This CDR3 spans 15 amino acids. The CDR3 loop is CASTLLRTVNTEAFF. The CDR3 DNA reads as TGTGCCAGCACCCTTCTTAGGACAGTGAACACTGAAGCTTTCTTT.

The V and J genes are TRBV30 and TRBJ1-6, with 9 nucleotides matching TRBD1. The V and J ends lost 3 bases and 9 bases, in that order; junction bases with no gene match: 9. CDR1 and CDR2 (germline): GTSNPN, SVGIG (reference sequence). The CDR3 extends over 15 amino acids. CDR3 sequence (DNA): TGTGCCTGGAGATCTGAGACAGGGGGAGTTTCACCCCTCCACTTT. Translating gives CAWRSETGGVSPLHF.

The chain employs TRBV5-1 and TRBJ2-7, with D possibly TRBD2 on 6 matching bases. CDR1 SGHRS and CDR2 YFSETQ come from the germline V gene. CDR3 length equals 15 residues. V was shortened by 0 bases and J by 2 bases, with 12 bases between the two germline ends. The chain's CDR3 is CASSLGFGGAYEQYF. CDR3 in DNA: TGCGCCAGCAGCTTGGGGTTCGGCGGGGCCTACGAGCAGTACTTC. The complete variable domain, with remaining parts taken from reference TRBV5-1 and TRBJ2-7, reads KAGVTQTPRYLIKTRGQQVTLSCSPISGHRSVSWYQQTPGQGLQFLFEYFSETQRNKGNFPGRFSGRQFSNSRSEMNVSTLELGDSALYLCASSLGFGGAYEQYFGPGTRLTVT.

Turning to this clone: At one boundary the junction diverges from the germline segment, which might be a read error. The chain combines TRBV5-6 with TRBJ1-1, with D hard to call. The CDR3 spans 14 residues. The germline V gene has CDR1 SGHDT and CDR2 YYEEEE. In DNA, the CDR3 is TGTGCCAGCAGCTCCAAGGTCGCTCCGCGGAAAGGTAGCTTT. Encoded protein: CASSSKVAPRKGSF.

V usage is TRBV12-5 and J usage is TRBJ1-1; 8 bases are shared with TRBD1. V lost 10 bases to trimming and J lost 3 bases; unmatched junction nucleotides: 7. Germline loops: CDR1 LGHNT, CDR2 FRNRAP. This CDR3 has 13 amino acids. The CDR3 nucleotides read TGTGCTACGACAGGGGTGTGGGACACTGAAGCTTTCTTT. It encodes CATTGVWDTEAFF.

A word on this clone: This same CDR3 is encoded by further DNA sequences in the sample. V and J are TRBV10-3 and TRBJ1-1; D remains unclear. Deletions cut 4 bases from V and 5 bases from J, with 5 bases between. The CDR3 is 11 amino acids. Germline values: CDR1 ENHRY, CDR2 SYGVKD. This CDR3 reads CAISGQTEAFF. The CDR3 coding sequence is TGTGCCATCAGTGGCCAGACTGAAGCTTTCTTT.

V and J are TRBV29-1 and TRBJ2-3, with 11 bases aligning to TRBD2. Germline trimming cut 7 bases from V and 4 bases from J; bases unmatched to any gene: 7. CDR1 is SQVTM and CDR2 is ANQGSEA in the germline V gene. The CDR3 is 14 amino acids. CDR3 loop: CSGILAGASDTQYF. In DNA, the CDR3 is TGCAGCGGCATACTAGCGGGGGCTTCAGATACGCAGTATTTT.

This chain joins TRBV5-5 and TRBJ2-7, with 13 bases lining up with TRBD2. Germline CDR1 is SGHKS and CDR2 is YYEKEE (reference sequence). The CDR3 totals 17 residues. The V gene end was trimmed by 4 bases and the J gene end by 1 base; junction bases not matched to a gene: 8. CDR3 sequence (DNA): TGTGCCAGCAGCAAAGGACTAGCGGGGGCCAAATCCTACGAGCAGTACTTC. It codes for CASSKGLAGAKSYEQYF. The entire variable domain, with the rest obtained from reference TRBV5-5 and TRBJ2-7, is as follows: DAGVTQSPTHLIKTRGQQVTLRCSPISGHKSVSWYQQVLGQGPQFIFQYYEKEERGRGNFPDRFSARQFPNYSSELNVNALLLGDSALYLCASSKGLAGAKSYEQYFGPGTRLTVT.

The chain has TRBV18 and TRBJ1-1; a possible D gene is TRBD1 (5 bases). The CDR3 covers 15 residues. V lost 3 bases to trimming and J lost 1 base, with 12 bases between them. Per the germline V gene, CDR1 is KGHSH and CDR2 is LQKENI. The CDR3 bases are TGTGCCAGCTCACCCTACTCGGGGGAGAACACTGAAGCTTTCTTT. It specifies CASSPYSGENTEAFF. The variable domain in full, with the rest retrieved from reference TRBV18 and TRBJ1-1, is NAGVMQNPRHLVRRRGQEARLRCSPMKGHSHVYWYRQLPEEGLKFMVYLQKENIIDESGMPKERFSAEFPKEGPSILRIQQVVRGDSAAYFCASSPYSGENTEAFFGQGTRLTVV.

The chain links TRBV28 to TRBJ1-2; TRBD1 might be the D (6 bases). Trimming took off 2 bases at V and 4 bases at J, with 11 bases between the two ends. This CDR3 contains 14 residues. Germline-derived CDR1 and CDR2 are MDHEN and SYDVKM. In nucleotides, the CDR3 is TGTGCCAGCAGTTTACTCAGGGGTGGCTATGGCTACACCTTC. Translating it yields CASSLLRGGYGYTF.

The chain uses TRBV6-1 and TRBJ1-6; 7 bases match TRBD1. The CDR3 sequence is 15 residues long. With V trimmed by 1 base and J by 7 bases, 4 bases remained unmatched. Looked up from germline, CDR1 is MNHNS and CDR2 is SASEGT. CDR3 in amino acids: CASSEVGQRNSPLHF. In nucleotides, the CDR3 is TGTGCCAGCAGTGAAGTGGGACAGAGAAATTCACCCCTCCACTTT.

The chain joins TRBV15 to TRBJ2-7; the match to TRBD2 covers 12 bases. There are 18 residues in the CDR3. Trimming at V came to 2 bases and at J to 2 bases, leaving 10 bases not matched to a gene. The germline gives CDR1 LNHNV, CDR2 YYDKDF (reference sequence). DNA of the CDR3: TGTGCCACCAGCAGACGGACACTAGCGGGGGGACTTACCTACGAGCAGTACTTC. Protein: CATSRRTLAGGLTYEQYF.

The chain joins TRBV10-2 to TRBJ2-5; 8 bases line up with TRBD1. The trim removed 7 bases at V and 1 base at J, leaving 5 bases unmatched. Germline CDR1 is WSHSY and CDR2 is SAAADI. CDR3 size: 14 residues. Here the CDR3 reads CASIRTGPQETQYF. The CDR3 DNA follows: TGCGCCAGCATCCGGACAGGGCCCCAAGAGACCCAGTACTTC.

The chain recombines TRBV4-3 with TRBJ2-3; 9 bases map to TRBD2. In germline, CDR1 is LGHNA, CDR2 YSLEER. The CDR3 contains 18 residues. Trimming removed 0 bases from V and 1 base from J; junction bases left unmatched: 8. CDR3 in amino acids: CASSQDLGGRAGTDTQYF. In nucleotides, the CDR3 is TGCGCCAGCAGCCAAGACCTGGGCGGGAGGGCTGGCACAGATACGCAGTATTTT.

The rearrangement uses TRBV7-2 and TRBJ2-3; 12 bases fit TRBD2. The trim removed 0 bases at V and 3 bases at J, leaving 7 bases unmatched. Germline-derived CDR1 and CDR2 are SGHTA and FQGNSA. The CDR3 runs 18 residues. In DNA, the CDR3 is TGTGCCAGCAGCTTAGCGCGGGCTAGCGGGGGGGGGACAGATACGCAGTATTTT. It codes for CASSLARASGGGTDTQYF.

The genes are TRBV9 and TRBJ2-7, with 13 nucleotides matching TRBD2. The V segment lost 4 bases and the J segment 7 bases; nucleotides outside the gene matches: 5. Germline assignment: CDR1 SGDLS and CDR2 YYNGEE. This CDR3 region has 14 residues. The CDR3: CASSPRTSGGEQYF. CDR3 DNA sequence: TGTGCCAGCAGCCCAAGGACTAGCGGGGGAGAGCAGTACTTC.

A few counts support this clone. The V and J genes are TRBV9 and TRBJ2-1, with TRBD1 as a possible D gene (6 bases). This CDR3 comprises 16 residues. Germline-derived CDR1 and CDR2 are SGDLS and YYNGEE. Between the trimmed V and J ends, which lost 2 bases and 6 bases, there was a span of 18 bases. CDR3 region: CASSVHRVQGSNEQFF. The CDR3 region has the DNA TGTGCCAGCAGCGTGCACAGGGTTCAGGGCAGCAATGAGCAGTTCTTC.

The CDR3 region is CASSITRGPAEAFF. CDR3 bases: TGTGCCAGTAGTATAACCAGGGGGCCGGCCGAAGCTTTCTTT. This chain connects TRBV19 to TRBJ1-1, with TRBD1 identical over 8 bases. The CDR3 has 14 residues. V was pared by 2 bases and J by 8 bases, with 7 bases of the junction left unmatched. The germline V gene encodes CDR1 LNHDA and CDR2 SQIVND (reference sequence).